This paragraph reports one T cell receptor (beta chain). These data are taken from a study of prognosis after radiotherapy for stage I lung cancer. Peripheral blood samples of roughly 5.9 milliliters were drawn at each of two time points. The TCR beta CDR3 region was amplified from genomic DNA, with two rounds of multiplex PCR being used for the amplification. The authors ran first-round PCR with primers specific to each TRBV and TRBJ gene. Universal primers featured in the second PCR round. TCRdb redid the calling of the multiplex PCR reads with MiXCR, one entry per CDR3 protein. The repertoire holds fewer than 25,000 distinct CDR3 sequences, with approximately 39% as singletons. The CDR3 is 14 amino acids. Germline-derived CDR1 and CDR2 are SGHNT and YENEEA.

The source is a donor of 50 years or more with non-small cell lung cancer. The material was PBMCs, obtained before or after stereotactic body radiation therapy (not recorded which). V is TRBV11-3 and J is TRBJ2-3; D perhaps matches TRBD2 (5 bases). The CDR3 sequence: CFSRLRTNTDTQYF. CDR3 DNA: TGTTTCAGCAGACTACGGACCAACACAGATACGCAGTATTTT.